The present T cell receptor beta chain was sequenced within a study of T cell responses to AZD1222 COVID-19 vaccine. Study outcomes and limitations: Two doses of AZD1222 preceded a rise in Spike-specific TCR breadth and depth. Repertoire sampling happened only post peak T cell response.

CDR1 is MDHEN and CDR2 is SYDVKM in the germline V gene. The CDR3 loop spans 14 amino acids. The ends lost 5 bases at V and 4 bases at J; junction bases unmatched: 5. Repertoires were generated with immunoSEQ multiplex PCR, while TCRdb's copy carries only in-frame clones and drops some. The sample holds roughly 150,000 clones, 90% seen once. With regard to this clone: Its antigen is currently unknown.

This clonotype was obtained from an adult who received the AZD1222 COVID-19 vaccine. Source: peripheral blood, taken 28 days after the second AZD1222 dose. The rearrangement links TRBV28 to TRBJ1-5; 7 positions match TRBD1. The CDR3 here is CASSLGQANQPQHF. The CDR3 DNA sequence: TGTGCCAGCAGTCTCGGACAGGCGAATCAGCCCCAGCATTTT.